Below, 6 T cell receptor beta chains from the same sample are listed, as sequenced in a study of T cell responses to AZD1222 COVID-19 vaccine. Method: immunoSEQ multiplex PCR; TCRdb's copy keeps in-frame clones and lacks some. The table has about 150,000 clones, 88% seen once; the top ten hold around 3.1%. This specimen consisted of peripheral blood, obtained on day 0 of AZD1222 vaccination. Every receptor here comes from an adult in good health.

The chain joins TRBV5-5 to TRBJ1-3, with 8 bases aligning to TRBD1. The germline V gene encodes CDR1 SGHKS and CDR2 YYEKEE (reference sequence). V shed 4 bases, J shed 0 bases, and the junction held 6 bases outside the gene matches. The CDR3 runs to 16 residues. The CDR3 nucleotides are TGTGCCAGCAGCATTGGACAGGGCGGCTCTGGAAACACCATATATTTT. Translating it yields CASSIGQGGSGNTIYF.

The chain uses TRBV7-2 and TRBJ1-2, with D tentatively TRBD1 (5 bases). In germline, CDR1 is SGHTA, CDR2 FQGNSA. This CDR3 contains 14 residues. V dropped 3 bases and J dropped 5 bases, with 13 bases sitting between them. CDR3 DNA: TGTGCCAGCAGCTTGGGGGAGGTGGGATATGGCTACACCTTC. Its translation: CASSLGEVGYGYTF.

The V call is TRBV14, the J call TRBJ2-1; TRBD2 aligns across 10 bases. V lost 6 bases and J lost 7; bases outside the gene matches: 9. Looked up from germline, CDR1 is SGHDN and CDR2 is FVKESK. This CDR3 region has 15 residues. The CDR3 DNA reads TGTGCCAGCAGTCGTAAGCGGGGGGGCCGTAATGAGCAGTTCTTC. Its translation: CASSRKRGGRNEQFF.

The chain joins TRBV12-3 or TRBV12-4 to TRBJ2-7; 7 bases fit TRBD1. V was clipped by 6 bases and J by 7 bases; unmatched bases: 9. This CDR3 contains 13 residues. CDR3 residues: CASSLTGVGEQYF. CDR3 in DNA: TGTGCCAGCAGCCTAACAGGGGTGGGAGAGCAGTACTTC.

The chain combines TRBV5-5 with TRBJ1-1, with TRBD1 as a possible D gene (6 bases). The CDR3 totals 15 residues. From germline, CDR1 is SGHKS and CDR2 YYEKEE (reference sequence). V was pared by 4 bases and J by 6 bases, with 19 bases between. The CDR3 region has the DNA TGTGCCAGCAGCGGTCGTGGGGGGCCATACTCTGAAGCTTTCTTT. As protein: CASSGRGGPYSEAFF.

In its sample, this clone was seen once. The rearrangement joins TRBV6-2 or TRBV6-3 to TRBJ2-5; D is possibly TRBD2 (6 bases). The CDR3 has 14 amino acids. Germline V gives CDR1 MNHEY, CDR2 SVGEGT. V lost 2 bases, J lost 5 bases, and 12 bases lay in between. CDR3 residues: CASSYRARGETQYF. DNA for the CDR3: TGTGCCAGCAGTTACCGGGCGCGGGGCGAGACCCAGTACTTC.